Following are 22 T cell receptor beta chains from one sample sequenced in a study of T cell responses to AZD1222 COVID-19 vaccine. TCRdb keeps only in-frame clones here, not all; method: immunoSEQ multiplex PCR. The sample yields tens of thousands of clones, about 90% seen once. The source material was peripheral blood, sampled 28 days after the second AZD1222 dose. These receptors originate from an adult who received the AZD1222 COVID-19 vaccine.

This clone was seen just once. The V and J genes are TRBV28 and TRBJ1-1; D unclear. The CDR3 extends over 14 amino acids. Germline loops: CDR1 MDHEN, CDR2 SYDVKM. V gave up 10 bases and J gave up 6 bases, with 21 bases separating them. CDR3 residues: CAIRPPVGRPEAFF. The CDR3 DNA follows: TGTGCCATCCGGCCCCCTGTAGGGCGCCCTGAAGCTTTCTTT.

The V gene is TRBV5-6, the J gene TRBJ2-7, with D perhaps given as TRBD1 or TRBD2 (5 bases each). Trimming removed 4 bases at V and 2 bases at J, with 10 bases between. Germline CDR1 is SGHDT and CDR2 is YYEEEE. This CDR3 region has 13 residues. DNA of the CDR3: TGTGCCAGCAGCCTCCCGGGACCCTACGAGCAGTACTTC. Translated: CASSLPGPYEQYF.

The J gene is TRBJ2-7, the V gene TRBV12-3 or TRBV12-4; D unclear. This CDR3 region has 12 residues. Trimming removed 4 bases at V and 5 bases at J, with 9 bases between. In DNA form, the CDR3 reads TGTGCCAGCAGTTACGGCCTCGACGAGCAGTACTTC. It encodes CASSYGLDEQYF.

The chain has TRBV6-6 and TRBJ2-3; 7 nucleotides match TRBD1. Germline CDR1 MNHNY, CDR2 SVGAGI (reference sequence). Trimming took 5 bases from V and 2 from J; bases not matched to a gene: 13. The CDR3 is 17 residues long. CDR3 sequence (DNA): TGTGCCAGCAGTCGACGTGTCGGACAGGCCGACACAGATACGCAGTATTTT. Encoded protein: CASSRRVGQADTDTQYF.

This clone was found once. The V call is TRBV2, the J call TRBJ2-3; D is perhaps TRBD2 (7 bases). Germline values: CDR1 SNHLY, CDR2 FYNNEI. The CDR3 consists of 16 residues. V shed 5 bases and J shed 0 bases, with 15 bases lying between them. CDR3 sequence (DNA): TGTGCCAGCAGTAGGGGGGGGGAAGGAAGCACAGATACGCAGTATTTT. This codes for CASSRGGEGSTDTQYF.

CDR3 protein: CASRGASSGNTIYF. The CDR3 nucleotides are TGCGCCAGCAGGGGGGCCAGCTCTGGAAACACCATATATTTT. The chain uses TRBV4-1 and TRBJ1-3; weak D call: TRBD1 (6 bases). The CDR3 extends over 14 amino acids. Germline V CDR1 and CDR2: MGHRA, YSYEKL. V was clipped by 6 bases and J by 0 bases, with 9 bases between them.

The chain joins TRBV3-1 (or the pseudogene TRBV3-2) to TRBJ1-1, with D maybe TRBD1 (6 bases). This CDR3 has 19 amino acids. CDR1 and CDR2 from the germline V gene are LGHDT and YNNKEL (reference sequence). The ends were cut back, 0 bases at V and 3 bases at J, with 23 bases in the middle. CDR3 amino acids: CASSQDWRGIYRDDTEAFF. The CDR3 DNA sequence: TGTGCCAGCAGCCAAGATTGGCGCGGGATTTACAGGGACGACACTGAAGCTTTCTTT.

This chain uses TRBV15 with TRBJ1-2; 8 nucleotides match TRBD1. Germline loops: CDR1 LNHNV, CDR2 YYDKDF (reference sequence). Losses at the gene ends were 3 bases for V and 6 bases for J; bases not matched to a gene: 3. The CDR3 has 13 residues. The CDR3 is CATSRDRVDGYTF. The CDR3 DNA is TGTGCCACCAGCAGGGACAGGGTGGATGGCTACACCTTC.

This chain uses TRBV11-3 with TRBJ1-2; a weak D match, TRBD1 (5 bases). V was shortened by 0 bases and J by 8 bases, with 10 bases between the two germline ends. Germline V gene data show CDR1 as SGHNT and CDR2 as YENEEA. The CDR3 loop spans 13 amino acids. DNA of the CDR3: TGTGCCAGCAGCTTAGAAGGGGCGCGGGGCTACACCTTC. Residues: CASSLEGARGYTF. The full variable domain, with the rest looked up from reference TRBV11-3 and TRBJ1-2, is EAGVVQSPRYKIIEKKQPVAFWCNPISGHNTLYWYLQNLGQGPELLIRYENEEAVDDSQLPKDRFSAERLKGVDSTLKIQPAELGDSAVYLCASSLEGARGYTFGSGTRLTVV.

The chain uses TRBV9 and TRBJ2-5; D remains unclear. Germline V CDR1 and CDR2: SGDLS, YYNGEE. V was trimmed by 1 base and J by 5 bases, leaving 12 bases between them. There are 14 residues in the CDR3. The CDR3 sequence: CASSVRPGGETQYF. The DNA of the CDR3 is TGTGCCAGCAGCGTAAGACCCGGTGGGGAGACCCAGTACTTC.

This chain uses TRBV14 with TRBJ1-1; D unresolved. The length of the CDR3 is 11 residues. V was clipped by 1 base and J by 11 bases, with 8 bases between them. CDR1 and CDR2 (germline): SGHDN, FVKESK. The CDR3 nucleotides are TGTGCCAGCAGCCAAGGGGTACGGGCTTTCTTT. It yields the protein CASSQGVRAFF. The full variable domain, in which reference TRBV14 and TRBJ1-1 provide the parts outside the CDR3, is EAGVTQFPSHSVIEKGQTVTLRCDPISGHDNLYWYRRVMGKEIKFLLHFVKESKQDESGMPNNRFLAERTGGTYSTLKVQPAELEDSGVYFCASSQGVRAFFGQGTRLTVV.

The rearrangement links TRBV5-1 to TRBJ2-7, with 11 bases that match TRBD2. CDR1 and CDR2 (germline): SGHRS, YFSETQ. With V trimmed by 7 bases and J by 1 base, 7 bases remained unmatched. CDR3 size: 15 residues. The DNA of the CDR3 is TGCGCCAGCGGGAGGGGGACTAGCGGTTCCTACGAGCAGTACTTC. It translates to CASGRGTSGSYEQYF. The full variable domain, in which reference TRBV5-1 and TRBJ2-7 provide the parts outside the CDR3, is KAGVTQTPRYLIKTRGQQVTLSCSPISGHRSVSWYQQTPGQGLQFLFEYFSETQRNKGNFPGRFSGRQFSNSRSEMNVSTLELGDSALYLCASGRGTSGSYEQYFGPGTRLTVT.

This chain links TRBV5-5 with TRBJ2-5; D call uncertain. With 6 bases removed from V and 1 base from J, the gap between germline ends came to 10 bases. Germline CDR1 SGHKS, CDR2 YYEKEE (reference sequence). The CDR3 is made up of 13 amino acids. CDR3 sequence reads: CASIELIQETQYF. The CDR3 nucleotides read TGTGCCAGCATAGAACTCATCCAAGAGACCCAGTACTTC.

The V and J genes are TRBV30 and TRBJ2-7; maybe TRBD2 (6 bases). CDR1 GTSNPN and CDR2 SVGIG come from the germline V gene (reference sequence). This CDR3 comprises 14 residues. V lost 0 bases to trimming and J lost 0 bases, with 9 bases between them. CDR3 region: CAWSVGGSSYEQYF. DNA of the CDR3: TGTGCCTGGAGTGTAGGAGGGAGCTCCTACGAGCAGTACTTC. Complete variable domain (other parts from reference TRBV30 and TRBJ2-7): SQTIHQWPATLVQPVGSPLSLECTVEGTSNPNLYWYRQAAGRGLQLLFYSVGIGQISSEVPQNLSASRPQDRQFILSSKKLLLSDSGFYLCAWSVGGSSYEQYFGPGTRLTVT.

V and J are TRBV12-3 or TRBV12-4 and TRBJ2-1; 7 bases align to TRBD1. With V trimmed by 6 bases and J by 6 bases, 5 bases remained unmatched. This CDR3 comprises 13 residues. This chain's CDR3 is CASRRDSLNEQFF. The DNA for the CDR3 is TGTGCCAGCAGGAGGGACAGCCTCAATGAGCAGTTCTTC.

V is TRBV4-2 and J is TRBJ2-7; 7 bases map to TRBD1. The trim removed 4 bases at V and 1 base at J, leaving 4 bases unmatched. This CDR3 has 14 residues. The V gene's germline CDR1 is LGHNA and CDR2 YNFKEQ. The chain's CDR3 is CASSRGRGSYEQYF. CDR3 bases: TGTGCCAGCAGCCGTGGCAGGGGGTCCTACGAGCAGTACTTC.

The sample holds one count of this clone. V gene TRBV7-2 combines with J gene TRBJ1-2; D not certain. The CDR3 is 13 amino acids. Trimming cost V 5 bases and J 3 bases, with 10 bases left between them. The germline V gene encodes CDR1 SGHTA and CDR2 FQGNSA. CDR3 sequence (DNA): TGTGCCAGCAGCAGGGAAATTGACTATGGCTACACCTTC. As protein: CASSREIDYGYTF. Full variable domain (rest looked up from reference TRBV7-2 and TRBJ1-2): GAGVSQSPSNKVTEKGKDVELRCDPISGHTALYWYRQSLGQGLEFLIYFQGNSAPDKSGLPSDRFSAERTGGSVSTLTIQRTQQEDSAVYLCASSREIDYGYTFGSGTRLTVV.

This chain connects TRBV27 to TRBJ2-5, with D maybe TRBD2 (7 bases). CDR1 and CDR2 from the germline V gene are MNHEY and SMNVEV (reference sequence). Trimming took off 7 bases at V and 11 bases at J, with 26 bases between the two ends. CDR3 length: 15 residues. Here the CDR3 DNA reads TGTGCCAGCATGGGGGCCGGCGGGGGCAAGCCCCTACAGTACTTC. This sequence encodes CASMGAGGGKPLQYF.

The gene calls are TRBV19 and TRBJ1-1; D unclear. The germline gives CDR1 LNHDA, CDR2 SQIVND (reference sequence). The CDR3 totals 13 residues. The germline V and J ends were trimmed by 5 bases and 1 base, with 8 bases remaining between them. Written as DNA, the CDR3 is TGTGCCAGTAGTTCGACACGGAACACTGAAGCTTTCTTT. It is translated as CASSSTRNTEAFF.

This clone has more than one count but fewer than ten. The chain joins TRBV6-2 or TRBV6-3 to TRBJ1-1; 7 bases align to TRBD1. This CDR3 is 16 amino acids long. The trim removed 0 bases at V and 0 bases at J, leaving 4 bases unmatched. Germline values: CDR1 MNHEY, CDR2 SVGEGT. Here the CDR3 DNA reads TGTGCCAGCAGTTACTCGGAGGGACAGATGAACACTGAAGCTTTCTTT. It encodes CASSYSEGQMNTEAFF.

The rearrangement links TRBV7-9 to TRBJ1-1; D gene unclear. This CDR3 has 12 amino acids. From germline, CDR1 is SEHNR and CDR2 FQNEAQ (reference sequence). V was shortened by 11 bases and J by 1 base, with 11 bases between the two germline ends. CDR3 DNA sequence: TGTGCCTCGGGCAGGTCGAACACTGAAGCTTTCTTT. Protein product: CASGRSNTEAFF.

DNA of the CDR3: TGTGCCAGCAGTAGCTCCGGGGGGGCAACAGATACGCAGTATTTT. It is translated as CASSSSGGATDTQYF. This chain links TRBV6-5 with TRBJ2-3; 8 positions match TRBD2. Germline V gene lookup returns CDR1 MNHEY and CDR2 SVGAGI. This CDR3 spans 15 amino acids. Losses at the gene ends were 5 bases for V and 3 bases for J; bases not matched to a gene: 7.